These 2 T cell receptor beta chains share one sample of origin, sequenced in a study of blood T cell repertoires in COVID-19. Generated by immunoSEQ multiplex PCR, the TCRdb table keeps only in-frame clones and is missing some. In the table there are 250,000 to 300,000 clones, around 87% of which are singletons. The sequenced sample was peripheral blood. The receptors were sampled from a woman aged 45-59 years who had recovered from COVID-19.

The chain recombines TRBV4-3 with TRBJ2-1; 7 positions agree with TRBD2. This CDR3 spans 16 amino acids. Unmatched junction bases numbered 4, after V lost 0 bases and J lost 2 bases. Germline loops: CDR1 LGHNA, CDR2 YSLEER. In DNA form, the CDR3 reads TGCGCCAGCAGCCAAGATGGGCTAGCGGCCTACAATGAGCAGTTCTTC. Its protein is CASSQDGLAAYNEQFF.

V gene TRBV5-8 combines with J gene TRBJ1-6; no clear D gene. CDR1 and CDR2 (germline): SGHTS, YDEGEE. The CDR3 consists of 15 residues. V lost 2 bases to trimming and J lost 9 bases, with 15 bases between them. CDR3 in DNA: TGTGCCAGCAGCTTCTGGGTAATAGGCGGTTCACCCCTCCACTTT. Translating gives CASSFWVIGGSPLHF.